This TCR beta chain was sequenced during a study of T cells in tuberculosis. Each clinical donor contributed on average about 96,000 T cells from unsorted cryopreserved PBMC. Concerning this clone: What it binds is not known.

Profiling relied on immunoSEQ multiplex PCR, and the TCRdb table lists in-frame clones only, not all of them. Among some 40,000 clones, approximately 95% were seen once, and the ten largest hold 3% to 4%. Trimming shortened V by 0 bases and J by 4 bases, and 10 bases separated the two germline ends. Germline-derived CDR1 and CDR2 are LGHNA and YSLEER. The CDR3 spans 15 residues. Study-wide points: Selection depended on which cryopreserved specimens were available.

The clonotype was recovered from a donor aged 10 to 29 with latent tuberculosis or without tuberculosis infection. The V and J genes are TRBV4-3 and TRBJ2-1; tentative D call: TRBD2 (6 bases). Sequencing was carried out using PBMCs. Here the CDR3 reads CASSQERDSYNEQFF. The CDR3 region has the DNA TGCGCCAGCAGCCAAGAGAGGGACTCATACAATGAGCAGTTCTTC.